This TCR beta chain was identified during a study of T-cell reconstitution after alpha-beta-depleted transplantation in children (TCRdb year 2016). In terms of the full investigation: Using TCR repertoire profiling, the study quantitatively followed how T-cell immune reconstitution unfolded in children after TCRalphabeta/CD19-depleted allogeneic hematopoietic cell transplantation.

Note on this clonotype: There is no known antigen for this receptor. It has no much larger one-base neighbor in the sample; base qualities were not kept.

Overall results and qualifications from the work: In some patients, high TCRbeta diversity at day 60 was attributed to recipient T cells and intrathymic progenitors that had survived conditioning. Over the following months the frequencies of hyperexpanded clones went down, and after one year T-cell counts and TCRbeta diversity were mostly credited to newly produced T cells. Apparently early alphabetaT-cell count recovery about two months after transplant reportedly relied on only several hundred rapidly expanded clones derived from non-depleted graft cells.

The germline V gene (reference sequence) gives CDR1 as SEHNR and CDR2 as FQNEAQ. At the junction V is shortened by 6 bases and J by 3 bases, with 15 bases in between. The CDR3 runs 16 residues from the cysteine to the phenylalanine. Just CDR3 DNA is preserved here, 48 bases in frame from base 1. Receptors were amplified or captured by PCR. Instrument on record: Illumina HiSeq 2500. To normalize quantification of the TCRbeta repertoire, the TCR libraries were built with molecular barcoding that relied on unique molecular identifiers. Clones were called with MiXCR by TCRdb after fastp trimmed the public reads at Q25, and only in-frame beta chains were retained. Every distinct CDR3 protein forms one entry, paired with its most common genes and DNA. The sample contains roughly 100,000 distinct CDR3 sequences, under 7% of them found a single time. The top ten clonotypes cover about 6.1% of the sample. Read against the paper, the sample's time point label means: day 60 (about 2 months) after transplantation. According to the study, the label for this sample's treatment or condition signals: allogeneic hematopoietic cell transplantation with graft depleted of TCRalphabeta T cells and CD19 B cells. The transplant recipients were children given TCRalphabeta/CD19-depleted allogeneic hematopoietic cell grafts.

The chain uses TRBV7-9 and TRBJ2-6, with TRBD2 tentatively as D gene (5 bases match). The specimen was PBMCs, mostly from graft donor cells, collected 60 days after TCRalphabeta/CD19-depleted stem cell transplant. The sequence came from a female patient between 2 and 15 years old who had a stem cell transplant for Fanconi anemia, so the T cells may come from the graft donor. The CDR3 in this case is CASSPGSGLGANVLTF. The nucleotide sequence reads as follows: TGTGCCAGCAGTCCGGGGAGTGGTCTTGGGGCCAACGTCCTGACTTTC.